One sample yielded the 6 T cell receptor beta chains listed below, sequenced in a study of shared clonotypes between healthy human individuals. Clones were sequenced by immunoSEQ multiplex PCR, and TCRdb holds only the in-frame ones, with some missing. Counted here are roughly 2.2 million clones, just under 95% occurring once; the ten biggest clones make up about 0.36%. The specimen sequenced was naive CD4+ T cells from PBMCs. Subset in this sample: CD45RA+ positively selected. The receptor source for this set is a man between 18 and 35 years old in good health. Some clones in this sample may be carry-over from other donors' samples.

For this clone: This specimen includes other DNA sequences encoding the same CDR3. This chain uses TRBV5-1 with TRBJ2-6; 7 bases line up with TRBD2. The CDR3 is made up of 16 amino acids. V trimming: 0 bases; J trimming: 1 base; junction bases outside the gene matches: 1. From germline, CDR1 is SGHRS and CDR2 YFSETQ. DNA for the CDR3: TGCGCCAGCAGCTTGGCCGGGGGGTCTGGGGCCAACGTCCTGACTTTC. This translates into CASSLAGGSGANVLTF.

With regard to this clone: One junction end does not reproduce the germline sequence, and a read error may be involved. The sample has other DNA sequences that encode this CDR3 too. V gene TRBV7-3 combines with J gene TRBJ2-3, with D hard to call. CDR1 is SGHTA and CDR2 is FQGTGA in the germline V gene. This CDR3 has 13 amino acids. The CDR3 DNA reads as TGTGCCAGCAGCCTAACTTACACAGATACGCAGTATTTT. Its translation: CASSLTYTDTQYF.

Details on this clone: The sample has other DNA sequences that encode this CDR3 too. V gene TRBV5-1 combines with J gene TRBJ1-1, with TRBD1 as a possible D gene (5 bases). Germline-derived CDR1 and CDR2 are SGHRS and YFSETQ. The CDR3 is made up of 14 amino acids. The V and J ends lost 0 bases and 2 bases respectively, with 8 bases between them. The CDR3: CASSLDGANTEAFF. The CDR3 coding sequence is TGCGCCAGCAGCTTGGATGGGGCCAACACTGAAGCTTTCTTT.

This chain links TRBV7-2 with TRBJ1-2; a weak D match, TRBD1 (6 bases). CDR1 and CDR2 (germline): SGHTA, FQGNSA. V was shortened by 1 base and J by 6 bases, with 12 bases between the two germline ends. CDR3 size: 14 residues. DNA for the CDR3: TGTGCCAGCAGCTTAGAGCGGCAGGGGCATGGCTACACCTTC. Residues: CASSLERQGHGYTF.

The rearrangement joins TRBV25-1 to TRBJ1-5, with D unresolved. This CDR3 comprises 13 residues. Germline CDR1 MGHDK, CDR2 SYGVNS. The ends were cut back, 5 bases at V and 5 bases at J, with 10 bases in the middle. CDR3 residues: CASSTPVDQPQHF. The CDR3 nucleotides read TGTGCCAGCAGTACGCCGGTGGATCAGCCCCAGCATTTT.

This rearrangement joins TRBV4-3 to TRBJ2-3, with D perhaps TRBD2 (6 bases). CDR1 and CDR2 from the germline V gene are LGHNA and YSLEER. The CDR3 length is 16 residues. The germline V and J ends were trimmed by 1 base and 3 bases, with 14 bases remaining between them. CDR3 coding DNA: TGCGCCAGCAGCCAAGTCTCGGCTAGCGTGACAGATACGCAGTATTTT. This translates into CASSQVSASVTDTQYF.